This TCR beta chain was documented in a study of cytomegalovirus exposure and HLA in healthy donors. Germline-derived CDR1 and CDR2 are SGHVS and FNYEAQ. The germline V and J ends were trimmed by 4 bases and 3 bases, with 11 bases remaining between them. This CDR3 has 14 amino acids. A multiplex PCR was run with 60 Vbeta primers and 13 Jbeta primers. Libraries were prepared by immunoSEQ multiplex PCR; TCRdb keeps only in-frame clonotypes and omits some of them. The data contain 120,000 to 150,000 clones, roughly 80% of them singletons. Regarding this clone: This is likely a read error, given that the CDR3 carries no conserved phenylalanine or tryptophan at its end.

This chain connects TRBV7-6 to TRBJ2-3, with D unclear. Sample: PBMCs. This clonotype was sampled from a woman aged 40 to 55 in good health and CMV-seropositive. In DNA, the CDR3 is TGTGCCAGCAGCTATAAGCTCCGAACAGATACGCAGTATCTT. Translating gives CASSYKLRTDTQYL.